This entry lists 19 T cell receptor beta chains sequenced from one sample in a study of blood T cell repertoires in COVID-19 (dated by TCRdb to the early 2020s). Library generation was performed with the immunoSEQ multiplex PCR assay. In its TCRdb copy, this immuneACCESS table keeps in-frame sequences only and misses some clones. Where compared with another copy, unresolved V genes explain less than half of these, and the others have no known cause. Here the sample has hundreds of thousands of clones; 85% to 90% occur a single time. The ten largest clones represent 1.5% to 2% of the sample. The material sequenced was PBMCs or T cells enriched from blood (not recorded which). Receptors were obtained from a middle-aged man who had recovered from COVID-19.

CDR3 sequence: CASSLGTSGGAVLFF. Written as DNA, the CDR3 is TGTGCCAGCAGCTTAGGGACTAGCGGGGGGGCCGTTTTGTTCTTC. The chain joins TRBV7-3 to TRBJ2-1; 16 bases line up with TRBD2. The CDR3 has 15 residues. Per germline, CDR1 SGHTA and CDR2 FQGTGA. The J segment lost 15 bases and the V segment lost 2 bases, leaving 7 bases of the junction unmatched.

The chain combines TRBV4-3 with TRBJ2-5; weak D call: TRBD2 (7 bases). Per the germline V gene, CDR1 is LGHNA and CDR2 is YSLEER. This CDR3 has 14 amino acids. V gave up 3 bases and J gave up 5 bases, with 13 bases separating them. CDR3 DNA sequence: TGCGCCAGCAGCCATGGGGGGGCCTGGGAGACCCAGTACTTC. It is translated as CASSHGGAWETQYF.

The chain couples TRBV7-9 to TRBJ1-2; D uncertain. The V gene's germline CDR1 is SEHNR and CDR2 FQNEAQ (reference sequence). Between the trimmed V and J ends, which lost 8 bases and 6 bases, there was a span of 22 bases. This CDR3 comprises 15 residues. In DNA form, the CDR3 reads TGTGCCAGCGTGGACCGACTAACCCGCGCGGATGGCTACACCTTC. Its protein product is CASVDRLTRADGYTF.

The chain carries TRBV7-2 and TRBJ2-5; TRBD2 matches at 11 bases. Germline V CDR1 and CDR2: SGHTA, FQGNSA. This CDR3 spans 16 amino acids. V was pared by 5 bases and J by 5 bases, with 10 bases of the junction left unmatched. CDR3 in DNA: TGTGCCAGCAGCCTCGGACTAGCGGGTGTTGGGGAGACCCAGTACTTC. It translates to CASSLGLAGVGETQYF.

This clone has a handful of counts. The chain couples TRBV25-1 to TRBJ2-7; 7 nucleotides match TRBD1. Germline V CDR1 and CDR2: MGHDK, SYGVNS. This CDR3 has 15 amino acids. Germline trimming cut 3 bases from V and 5 bases from J; bases unmatched to any gene: 10. The CDR3 loop is CASSDQARGFDEQYF. The CDR3 nucleotides are TGTGCCAGCAGTGATCAGGCCAGGGGGTTCGACGAGCAGTACTTC.

V gene TRBV10-3 combines with J gene TRBJ1-1; D may be TRBD1 (5 bases). The germline V and J ends were trimmed by 11 bases and 4 bases, with 11 bases remaining between them. This CDR3 region has 11 residues. The germline V gene has CDR1 ENHRY and CDR2 SYGVKD. This CDR3 reads CAAVGATEAFF. DNA for the CDR3: TGTGCCGCCGTTGGGGCCACTGAAGCTTTCTTT.

This chain connects TRBV4-1 to TRBJ1-4; perhaps TRBD1 as D (5 bases). V was pared by 1 base and J by 7 bases, with 16 bases between. This CDR3 region has 16 residues. In germline, CDR1 is MGHRA, CDR2 YSYEKL. The CDR3: CASSQAVGGESEKLFF. The CDR3 DNA reads as TGCGCCAGCAGCCAAGCCGTTGGGGGGGAGAGTGAAAAACTGTTTTTT.

V usage is TRBV28 and J usage is TRBJ2-7; weak D call: TRBD2 (6 bases). Trimming shortened V by 5 bases and J by 7 bases, and 15 bases separated the two germline ends. CDR3 length: 13 amino acids. Germline V gene lookup returns CDR1 MDHEN and CDR2 SYDVKM. The chain's CDR3 is CASSTAGYLEQYF. Here the CDR3 DNA reads TGTGCCAGCAGTACGGCGGGGTACTTGGAGCAGTACTTC.

The rearrangement links TRBV19 to TRBJ1-5; the match to TRBD1 covers 8 bases. The CDR3 runs 17 residues. Germline V gene sequence: CDR1 LNHDA, CDR2 SQIVND (reference sequence). V was clipped by 8 bases and J by 0 bases; unmatched bases: 12. The CDR3 region is CASSYGQGKYSNQPQHF. Here the CDR3 DNA reads TGTGCCAGTTCCTATGGACAGGGCAAATATAGCAATCAGCCCCAGCATTTT.

This chain links TRBV6-2 or TRBV6-3 with TRBJ2-7; a possible D gene is TRBD1 (5 bases). Germline V gives CDR1 MNHEY, CDR2 SVGEGT. Trimming left V 0 bases short and J 5 bases short, with 8 bases between. The CDR3 is made up of 13 amino acids. CDR3 protein: CASSYSDRNEQYF. The DNA for the CDR3 is TGTGCCAGCAGTTACTCTGACAGAAACGAGCAGTACTTC.

The chain links TRBV19 to TRBJ2-3, with D possibly TRBD2 on 6 matching bases. Per germline, CDR1 LNHDA and CDR2 SQIVND (reference sequence). The CDR3 is made up of 16 amino acids. Trimming took 5 bases from V and 6 from J, leaving 21 bases between them. The CDR3 protein is CASSPVRKEGRDTQYF. CDR3 DNA: TGTGCCAGTAGTCCCGTCAGGAAGGAGGGCCGGGATACGCAGTATTTT.

V is TRBV2 and J is TRBJ2-7; 8 bases map to TRBD2. Germline V gene lookup returns CDR1 SNHLY and CDR2 FYNNEI. CDR3 size: 14 residues. The V gene end was trimmed by 5 bases and the J gene end by 5 bases; junction bases not matched to a gene: 8. The CDR3 DNA follows: TGTGCCAGCAGTTACGGACTAGCTCCCGACGAGCAGTACTTC. It codes for CASSYGLAPDEQYF.

In this sample, this clone turned up once. V usage is TRBV2 and J usage is TRBJ2-1; TRBD1 matches at 7 bases. The V gene end was trimmed by 8 bases and the J gene end by 3 bases; junction bases not matched to a gene: 7. The CDR3 consists of 14 residues. Germline CDR1 is SNHLY and CDR2 is FYNNEI. The CDR3 DNA sequence: TGTGCCAGCGACGGGACAGCAGACTACAATGAGCAGTTCTTC. It specifies CASDGTADYNEQFF.

V gene TRBV19 combines with J gene TRBJ1-2, with 7 bases aligning to TRBD1. Germline-derived CDR1 and CDR2 are LNHDA and SQIVND (reference sequence). V shed 3 bases, J shed 1 base, and the junction held 8 bases outside the gene matches. The length of the CDR3 is 16 residues. CDR3 bases: TGTGCCAGTAGTATCGTTTGGACAGGAATTAACTATGGCTACACCTTC. The encoded protein is CASSIVWTGINYGYTF. The whole variable domain, filled in from reference TRBV19 and TRBJ1-2, reads DGGITQSPKYLFRKEGQNVTLSCEQNLNHDAMYWYRQDPGQGLRLIYYSQIVNDFQKGDIAEGYSVSREKKESFPLTVTSAQKNPTAFYLCASSIVWTGINYGYTFGSGTRLTVV.

The chain recombines TRBV18 with TRBJ1-1, with D maybe TRBD1 (6 bases). Per germline, CDR1 KGHSH and CDR2 LQKENI. V was cut by 5 bases and J by 0 bases, with 10 bases left in between. This CDR3 is 14 amino acids long. This CDR3 is CASSVGQLNTEAFF. CDR3 DNA sequence: TGTGCCAGCTCAGTGGGACAACTGAACACTGAAGCTTTCTTT.

The chain is built from TRBV30 and TRBJ1-2; D not resolved. CDR3 length: 13 residues. Trimming left V 3 bases short and J 7 bases short, with 15 bases between. Germline V gene lookup returns CDR1 GTSNPN and CDR2 SVGIG (reference sequence). CDR3 sequence (DNA): TGTGCCTGGAGCTCAGCACTACTCGGTGGCTACACCTTC. It codes for CAWSSALLGGYTF. Filled out from reference TRBV30 and TRBJ1-2, the complete variable domain reads SQTIHQWPATLVQPVGSPLSLECTVEGTSNPNLYWYRQAAGRGLQLLFYSVGIGQISSEVPQNLSASRPQDRQFILSSKKLLLSDSGFYLCAWSSALLGGYTFGSGTRLTVV.

V is TRBV6-2 or TRBV6-3 and J is TRBJ1-5; 7 bases align to TRBD1. With 6 bases clipped from V and 7 bases from J, the junction kept 9 bases outside the gene matches. Germline loops: CDR1 MNHEY, CDR2 SVGEGT. CDR3 length equals 14 residues. The CDR3 DNA reads as TGTGCCAGCAGCCCAGACAGGGAAGGACAGCCCCAGCATTTT. The encoded protein is CASSPDREGQPQHF.

The chain employs TRBV4-1 and TRBJ2-1, with D maybe TRBD2 (5 bases). V was clipped by 3 bases and J by 9 bases, with 12 bases between them. CDR1 MGHRA and CDR2 YSYEKL come from the germline V gene. CDR3 length equals 13 residues. For the CDR3, the DNA is TGCGCCAGCAGCCAGCCGGGAAAACTTGAGCAGTTCTTC. Translated: CASSQPGKLEQFF.

The chain links TRBV11-2 to TRBJ1-4, with a weak D call TRBD1 (5 bases). V dropped 1 base and J dropped 6 bases, with 15 bases sitting between them. The CDR3 sequence is 16 residues long. Germline CDR1 reads SGHAT; CDR2 reads FQNNGV. The DNA for the CDR3 is TGTGCCAGCAGCTTAGGCCTCCCGGGGGTGGATGAAAAACTGTTTTTT. It specifies CASSLGLPGVDEKLFF.